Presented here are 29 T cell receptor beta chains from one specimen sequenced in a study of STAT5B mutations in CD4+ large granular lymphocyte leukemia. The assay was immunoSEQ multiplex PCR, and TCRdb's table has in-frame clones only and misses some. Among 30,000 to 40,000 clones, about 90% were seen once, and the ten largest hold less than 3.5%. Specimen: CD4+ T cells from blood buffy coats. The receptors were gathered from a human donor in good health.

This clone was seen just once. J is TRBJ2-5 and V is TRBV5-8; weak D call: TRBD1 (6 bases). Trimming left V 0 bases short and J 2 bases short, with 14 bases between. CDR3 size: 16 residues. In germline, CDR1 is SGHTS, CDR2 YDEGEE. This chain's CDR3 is CASSLVRRGPQETQYF. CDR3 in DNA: TGTGCCAGCAGCTTGGTTCGCAGGGGTCCTCAAGAGACCCAGTACTTC.

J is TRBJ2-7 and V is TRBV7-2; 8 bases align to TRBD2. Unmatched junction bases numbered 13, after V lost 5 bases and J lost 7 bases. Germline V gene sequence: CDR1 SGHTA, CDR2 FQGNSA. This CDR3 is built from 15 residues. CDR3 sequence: CASSPLSGSGIEQYF. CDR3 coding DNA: TGTGCCAGCAGCCCCCTGAGCGGGAGTGGTATAGAGCAGTACTTC.

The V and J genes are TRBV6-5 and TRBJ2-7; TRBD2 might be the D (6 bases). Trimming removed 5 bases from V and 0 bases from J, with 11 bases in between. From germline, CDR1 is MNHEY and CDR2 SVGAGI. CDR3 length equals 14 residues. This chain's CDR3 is CASSSGGSSYEQYF. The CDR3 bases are TGTGCCAGCAGTAGCGGAGGGAGCTCCTACGAGCAGTACTTC.

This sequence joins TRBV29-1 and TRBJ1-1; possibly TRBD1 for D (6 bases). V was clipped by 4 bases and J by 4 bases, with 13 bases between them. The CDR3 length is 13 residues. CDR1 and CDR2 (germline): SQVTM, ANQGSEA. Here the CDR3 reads CSVVQGSITEAFF. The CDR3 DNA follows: TGCAGCGTTGTGCAGGGGAGTATCACTGAAGCTTTCTTT.

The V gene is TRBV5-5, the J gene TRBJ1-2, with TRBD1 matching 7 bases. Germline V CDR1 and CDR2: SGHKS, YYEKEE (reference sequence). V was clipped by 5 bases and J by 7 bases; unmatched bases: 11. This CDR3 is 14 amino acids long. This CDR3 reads CASRLDRASGGYTF. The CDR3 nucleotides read TGTGCCAGCAGACTTGACAGGGCCTCTGGTGGCTACACCTTC.

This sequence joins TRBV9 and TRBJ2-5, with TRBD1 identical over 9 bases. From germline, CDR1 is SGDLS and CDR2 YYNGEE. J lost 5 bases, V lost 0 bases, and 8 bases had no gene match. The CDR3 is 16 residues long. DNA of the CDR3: TGTGCCAGCAGCGTAGCTATCAGGACAGGGGAGGAGACCCAGTACTTC. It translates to CASSVAIRTGEETQYF.

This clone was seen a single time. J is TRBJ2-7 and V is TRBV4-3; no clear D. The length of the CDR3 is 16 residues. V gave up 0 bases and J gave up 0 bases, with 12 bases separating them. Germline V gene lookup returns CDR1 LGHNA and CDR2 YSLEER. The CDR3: CASSQDLGQNSYEQYF. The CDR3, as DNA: TGCGCCAGCAGCCAAGATCTTGGGCAGAACTCCTACGAGCAGTACTTC.

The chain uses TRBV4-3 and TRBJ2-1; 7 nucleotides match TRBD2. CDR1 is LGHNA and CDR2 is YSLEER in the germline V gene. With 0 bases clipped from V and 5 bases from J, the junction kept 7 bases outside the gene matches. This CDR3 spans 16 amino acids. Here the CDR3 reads CASSQEGGSGHNEQFF. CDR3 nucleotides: TGCGCCAGCAGCCAAGAGGGCGGGAGCGGGCACAATGAGCAGTTCTTC.

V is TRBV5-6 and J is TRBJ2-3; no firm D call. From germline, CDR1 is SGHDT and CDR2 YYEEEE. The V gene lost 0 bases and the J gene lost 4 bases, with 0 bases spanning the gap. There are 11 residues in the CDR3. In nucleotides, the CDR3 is TGTGCCAGCAGCTTGGCAGATACGCAGTATTTT. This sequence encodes CASSLADTQYF.

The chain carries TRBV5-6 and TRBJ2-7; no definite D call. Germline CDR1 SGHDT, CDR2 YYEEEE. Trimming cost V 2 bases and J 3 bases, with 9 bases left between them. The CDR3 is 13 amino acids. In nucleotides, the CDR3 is TGTGCCAGCAGCTTACCACAGAACTACGAGCAGTACTTC. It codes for CASSLPQNYEQYF.

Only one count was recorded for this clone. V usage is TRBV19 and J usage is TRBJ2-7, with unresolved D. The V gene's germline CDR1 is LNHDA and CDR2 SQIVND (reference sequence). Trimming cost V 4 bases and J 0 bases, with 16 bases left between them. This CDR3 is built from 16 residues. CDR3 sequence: CASSRGVAKSSYEQYF. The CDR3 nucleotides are TGTGCCAGTAGTAGGGGTGTCGCGAAAAGCTCCTACGAGCAGTACTTC. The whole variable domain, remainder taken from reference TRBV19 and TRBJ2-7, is DGGITQSPKYLFRKEGQNVTLSCEQNLNHDAMYWYRQDPGQGLRLIYYSQIVNDFQKGDIAEGYSVSREKKESFPLTVTSAQKNPTAFYLCASSRGVAKSSYEQYFGPGTRLTVT.

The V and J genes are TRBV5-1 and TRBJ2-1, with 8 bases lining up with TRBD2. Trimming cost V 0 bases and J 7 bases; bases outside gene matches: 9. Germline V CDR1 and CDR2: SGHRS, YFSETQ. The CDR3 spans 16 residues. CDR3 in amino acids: CASSLVPGTSGNEQFF. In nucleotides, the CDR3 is TGCGCCAGCAGCTTGGTACCCGGGACTAGTGGGAATGAGCAGTTCTTC.

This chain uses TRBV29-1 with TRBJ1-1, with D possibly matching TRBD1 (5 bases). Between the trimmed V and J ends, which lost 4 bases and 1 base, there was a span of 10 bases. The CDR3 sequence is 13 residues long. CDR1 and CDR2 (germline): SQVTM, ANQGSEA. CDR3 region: CSVGHGANTEAFF. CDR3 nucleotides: TGCAGCGTTGGACACGGGGCGAACACTGAAGCTTTCTTT.

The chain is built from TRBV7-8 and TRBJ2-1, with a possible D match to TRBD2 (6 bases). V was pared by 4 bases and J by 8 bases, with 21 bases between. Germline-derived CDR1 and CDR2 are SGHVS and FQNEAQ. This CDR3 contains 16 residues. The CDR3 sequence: CASSSGRVSPGDEQFF. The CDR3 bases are TGTGCCAGCAGCTCCGGGCGGGTGAGCCCGGGGGATGAGCAGTTCTTC.

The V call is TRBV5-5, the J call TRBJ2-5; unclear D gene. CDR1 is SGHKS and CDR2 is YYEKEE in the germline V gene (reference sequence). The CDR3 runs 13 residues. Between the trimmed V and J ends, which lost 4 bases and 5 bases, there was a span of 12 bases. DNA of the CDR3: TGTGCCAGCAGCGCCGACTTGGGGGAGACCCAGTACTTC. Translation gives CASSADLGETQYF.

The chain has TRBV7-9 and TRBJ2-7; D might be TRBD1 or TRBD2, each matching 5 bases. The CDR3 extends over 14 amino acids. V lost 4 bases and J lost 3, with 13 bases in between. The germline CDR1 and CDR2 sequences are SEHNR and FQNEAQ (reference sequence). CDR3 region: CASSWGTENYEQYF. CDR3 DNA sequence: TGTGCCAGCAGCTGGGGGACCGAGAACTACGAGCAGTACTTC.

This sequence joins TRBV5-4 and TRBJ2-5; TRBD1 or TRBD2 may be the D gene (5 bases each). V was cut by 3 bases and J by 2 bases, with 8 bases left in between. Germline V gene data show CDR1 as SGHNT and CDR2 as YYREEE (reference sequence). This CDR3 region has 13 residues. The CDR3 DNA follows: TGTGCCAGCAGCTGGGACCGGCAAGAGACCCAGTACTTC. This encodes CASSWDRQETQYF. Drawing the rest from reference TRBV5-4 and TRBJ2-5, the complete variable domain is ETGVTQSPTHLIKTRGQQVTLRCSSQSGHNTVSWYQQALGQGPQFIFQYYREEENGRGNFPPRFSGLQFPNYSSELNVNALELDDSALYLCASSWDRQETQYFGPGTRLLVL.

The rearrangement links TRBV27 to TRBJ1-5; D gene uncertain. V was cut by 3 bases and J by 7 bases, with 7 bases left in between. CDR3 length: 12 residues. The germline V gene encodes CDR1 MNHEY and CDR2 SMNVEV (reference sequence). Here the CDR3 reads CASSFRGQPQHF. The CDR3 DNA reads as TGTGCCAGCAGTTTTAGAGGACAGCCCCAGCATTTT.

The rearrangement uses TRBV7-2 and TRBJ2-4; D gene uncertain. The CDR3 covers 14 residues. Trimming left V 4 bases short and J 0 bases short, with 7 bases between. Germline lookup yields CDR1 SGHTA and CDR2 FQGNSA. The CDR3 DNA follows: TGTGCCAGCAGCTCTAACCTAGCCAAAAACATTCAGTACTTC. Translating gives CASSSNLAKNIQYF.

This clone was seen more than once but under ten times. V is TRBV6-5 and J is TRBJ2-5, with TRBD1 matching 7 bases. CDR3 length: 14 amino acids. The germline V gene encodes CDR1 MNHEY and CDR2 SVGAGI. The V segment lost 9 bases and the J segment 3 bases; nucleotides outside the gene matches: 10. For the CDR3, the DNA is TGTGCCAGTCGCCGGGACAGCCAAAAAGAGACCCAGTACTTC. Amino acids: CASRRDSQKETQYF.

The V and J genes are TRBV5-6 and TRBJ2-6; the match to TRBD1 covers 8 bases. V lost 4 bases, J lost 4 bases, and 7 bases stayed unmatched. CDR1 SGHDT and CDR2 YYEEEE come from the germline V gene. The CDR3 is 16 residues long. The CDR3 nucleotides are TGTGCCAGCAGCGGCTGGACAGGGTCCGGGGCCAACGTCCTGACTTTC. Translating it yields CASSGWTGSGANVLTF.

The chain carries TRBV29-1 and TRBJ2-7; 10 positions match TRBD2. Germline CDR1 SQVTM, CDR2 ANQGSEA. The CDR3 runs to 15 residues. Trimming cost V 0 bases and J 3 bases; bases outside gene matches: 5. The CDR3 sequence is CSVEDRASGSYEQYF. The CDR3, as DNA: TGCAGCGTTGAAGATAGGGCTAGCGGGAGCTACGAGCAGTACTTC.

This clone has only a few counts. CDR3 amino acids: CASSESRTDTQYF. The CDR3 nucleotides read TGCGCCAGCAGTGAGTCCCGCACAGATACGCAGTATTTT. The V gene is TRBV10-1, the J gene TRBJ2-3, with D unclear. CDR3 size: 13 residues. V lost 0 bases, J lost 1 base, and 2 bases lay in between. Germline V gene lookup returns CDR1 WNHNN and CDR2 SYGVQD (reference sequence).

Here the CDR3 DNA reads TGTGCCAGCAGCAGGAGGACTAGCGGGAGGGCCCCGGTGGGGCAGTTCTTC. It encodes CASSRRTSGRAPVGQFF. The rearrangement uses TRBV21-1 and TRBJ2-1; no check of the table's D call, TRBD2, against the DNA was made. TRBV21-1 is recorded as a pseudogene. The CDR3 is 17 residues long.

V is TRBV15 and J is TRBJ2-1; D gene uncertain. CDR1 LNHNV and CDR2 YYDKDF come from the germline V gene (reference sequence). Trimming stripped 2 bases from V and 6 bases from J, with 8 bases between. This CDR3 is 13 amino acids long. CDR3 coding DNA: TGTGCCACCAGCAGAATCCTCCCCAATGAGCAGTTCTTC. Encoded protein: CATSRILPNEQFF.

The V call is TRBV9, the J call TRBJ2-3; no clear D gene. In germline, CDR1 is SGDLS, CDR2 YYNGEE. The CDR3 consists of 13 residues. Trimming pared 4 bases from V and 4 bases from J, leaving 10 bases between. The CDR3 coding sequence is TGTGCCAGCAGCCTTCTACAAGCAGATACGCAGTATTTT. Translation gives CASSLLQADTQYF.

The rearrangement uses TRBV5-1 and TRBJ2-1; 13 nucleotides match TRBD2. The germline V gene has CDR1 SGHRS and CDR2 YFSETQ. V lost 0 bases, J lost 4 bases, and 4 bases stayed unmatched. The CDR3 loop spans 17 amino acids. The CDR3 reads CASSLGTSGSLYNEQFF. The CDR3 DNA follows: TGCGCCAGCAGCTTGGGGACTAGCGGGAGCCTTTACAATGAGCAGTTCTTC.

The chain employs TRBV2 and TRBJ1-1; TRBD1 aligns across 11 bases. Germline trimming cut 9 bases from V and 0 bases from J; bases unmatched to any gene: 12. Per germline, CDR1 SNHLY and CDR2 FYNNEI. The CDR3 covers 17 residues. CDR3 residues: CARSGTGGNSLNTEAFF. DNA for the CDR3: TGTGCCAGGTCCGGGACAGGGGGAAATAGTTTGAACACTGAAGCTTTCTTT.

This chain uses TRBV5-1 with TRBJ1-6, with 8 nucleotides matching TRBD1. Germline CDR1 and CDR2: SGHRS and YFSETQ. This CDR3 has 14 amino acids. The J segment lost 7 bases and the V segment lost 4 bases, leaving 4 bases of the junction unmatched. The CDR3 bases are TGCGCCAGCAGCCGGGGACAGGCAAATTCACCCCTCCACTTT. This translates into CASSRGQANSPLHF.